The entry below describes one T cell receptor (beta chain). Its antigen is not known. In germline, CDR1 is LGHNT, CDR2 FRNRAP. The germline V and J ends were trimmed by 1 base and 1 base, with 8 bases remaining between them. This CDR3 is built from 15 residues. This entry belongs to a study of T cells after yellow fever vaccination. The study, taken as a whole, reports: A minor fraction of clonotypes spanned both CD4 and CD8 compartments. Though weaker, the secondary response peaked faster, on day 5 versus 15. One caveat is that FACS-sorted repertoires could contain abundant clonotypes contaminating from the bulk population.

A universal primer site and UMIs were added as TCR cDNA was made by 5'RACE template switching. TCRdb reprocessed the 5' RACE reads with MiXCR, giving one entry per CDR3 protein. The sample lists a few hundred thousand distinct CDR3 sequences, about 4% seen once, with 20% to 25% in the top ten. V is TRBV12-5 and J is TRBJ2-1; possible D gene TRBD2, 6 bases. This TCR was sampled from a man younger than 30 who received the YFV17D yellow fever vaccine. Sequences were derived from PBMCs, sampled 5 days after the yellow fever booster vaccination. The CDR3 reads CASGLGGRSYNEQFF. The CDR3 DNA sequence: TGTGCTAGTGGTTTGGGGGGGAGGTCCTACAATGAGCAGTTCTTC.